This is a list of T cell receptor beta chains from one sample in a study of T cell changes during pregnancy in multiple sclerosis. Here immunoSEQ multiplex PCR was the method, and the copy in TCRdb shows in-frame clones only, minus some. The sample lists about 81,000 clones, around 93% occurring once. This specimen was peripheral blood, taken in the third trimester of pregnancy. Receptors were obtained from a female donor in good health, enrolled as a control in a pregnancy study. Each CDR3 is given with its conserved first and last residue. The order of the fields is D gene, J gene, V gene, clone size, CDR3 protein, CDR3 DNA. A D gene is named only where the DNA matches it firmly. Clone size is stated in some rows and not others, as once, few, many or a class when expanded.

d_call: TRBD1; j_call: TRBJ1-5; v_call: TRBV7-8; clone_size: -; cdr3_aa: CASSLDRVRTQPQHF; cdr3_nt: TGTGCCAGCAGTCTCGACAGGGTTCGAACTCAGCCCCAGCATTTT
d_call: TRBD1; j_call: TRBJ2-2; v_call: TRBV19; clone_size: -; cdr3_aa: CASSILGQGWSGELFF; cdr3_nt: TGTGCCAGTAGTATCCTCGGACAGGGTTGGAGCGGGGAGCTGTTTTTT
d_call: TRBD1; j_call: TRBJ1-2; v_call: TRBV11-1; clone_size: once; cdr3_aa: CASSPPPGQGYGYTF; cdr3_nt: TGTGCCAGCAGCCCTCCCCCGGGACAGGGGTATGGCTACACCTTC
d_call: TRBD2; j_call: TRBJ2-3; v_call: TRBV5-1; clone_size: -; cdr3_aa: CASSFSDLGGESRGDTQYF; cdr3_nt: TGCGCCAGCAGCTTTTCGGACCTGGGGGGGGAGTCCCGAGGAGATACGCAGTATTTT
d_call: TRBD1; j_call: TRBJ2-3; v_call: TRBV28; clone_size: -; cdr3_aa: CASSILRGTGATDTQYF; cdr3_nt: TGTGCCAGCAGTATACTGCGGGGGACAGGGGCCACAGATACGCAGTATTTT
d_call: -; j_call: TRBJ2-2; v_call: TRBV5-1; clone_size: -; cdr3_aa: CASSLDMSIGELFF; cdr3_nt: TGCGCCAGCAGCTTGGACATGTCGATCGGGGAGCTGTTTTTT
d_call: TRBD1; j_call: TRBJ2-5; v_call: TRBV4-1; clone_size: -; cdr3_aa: CASSVYRGSEETQYF; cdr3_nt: TGCGCCAGCAGCGTATACAGGGGGAGTGAGGAGACCCAGTACTTC
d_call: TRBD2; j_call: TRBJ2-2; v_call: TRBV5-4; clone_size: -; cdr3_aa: CASSPGLAGGRGELFF; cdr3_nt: TGTGCCAGCAGCCCTGGACTAGCGGGAGGCCGGGGGGAGCTGTTTTTT
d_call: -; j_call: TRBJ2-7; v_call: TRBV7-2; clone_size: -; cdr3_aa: CASSYLAHSYEQYF; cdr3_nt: TGTGCCAGCAGCTACCTAGCCCACTCCTACGAGCAGTACTTC
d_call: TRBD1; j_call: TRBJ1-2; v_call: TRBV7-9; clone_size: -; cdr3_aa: CASSLTGGDGYTF; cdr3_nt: TGTGCCAGCAGCTTGACAGGGGGTGATGGCTACACCTTC
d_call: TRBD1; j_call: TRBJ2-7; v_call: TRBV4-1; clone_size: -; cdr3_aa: CASSQVAGTGILEQYF; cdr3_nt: TGCGCCAGCAGCCAAGTAGCCGGGACAGGGATTCTCGAGCAGTACTTC
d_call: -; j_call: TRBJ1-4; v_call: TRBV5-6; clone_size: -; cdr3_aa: CASSLLAAASNEKLFF; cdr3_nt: TGTGCCAGCAGCCTGCTAGCGGCGGCATCTAATGAAAAACTGTTTTTT
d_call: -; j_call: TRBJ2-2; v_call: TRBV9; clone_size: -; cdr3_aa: CASSPRQVGTGELFF; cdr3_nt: TGTGCCAGCAGCCCCCGGCAGGTAGGCACCGGGGAGCTGTTTTTT
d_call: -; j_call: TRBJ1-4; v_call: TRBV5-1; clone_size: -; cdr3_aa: CASSLTGTNEKLFF; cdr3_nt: TGCGCCAGCAGCCTGACGGGAACTAATGAAAAACTGTTTTTT
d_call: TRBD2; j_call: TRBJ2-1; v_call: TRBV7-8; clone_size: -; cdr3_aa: CASSFRQGQTLAGGTYNEQFF; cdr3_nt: TGTGCCAGCAGCTTCCGACAGGGACAGACTTTAGCGGGAGGAACCTACAATGAGCAGTTCTTC